The 29 T cell receptor beta chains given below trace back to one sample, sequenced in a study of shared clonotypes between healthy human individuals. In the naive CD8 group, cells lacked CD45RO and were positively selected for CCR7, so terminally differentiated effector memory CD45RA+ cells were left out. Clones were read by immunoSEQ multiplex PCR, and TCRdb kept only the in-frame ones, dropping some. The sample lists approximately 1.9 million clones, just under 95% seen once, with approximately 1.7% in the top ten. The specimen sequenced was naive CD8+ T cells from PBMCs. These receptors were obtained from a man aged 18-30 years in good health. Some clones in this sample may be carry-over from other donors' samples.

The chain carries TRBV19 and TRBJ2-7; 8 nucleotides agree with TRBD1. The V segment lost 3 bases and the J segment 1 base; nucleotides outside the gene matches: 5. The CDR3 is made up of 15 amino acids. The germline CDR1 and CDR2 sequences are LNHDA and SQIVND (reference sequence). This CDR3 is CASSIGTGWSYEQYF. For the CDR3, the DNA is TGTGCCAGTAGTATTGGGACAGGTTGGTCCTACGAGCAGTACTTC.

The CDR3 bases are TGTGCCAGCAGTTTAGGTTCGGGACGGGCGTTGGAGCAGTACTTC. It yields the protein CASSLGSGRALEQYF. The J gene is TRBJ2-7, the V gene TRBV28; D possibly uses TRBD1 or TRBD2 (5 bases each). The CDR3 contains 15 residues. V dropped 2 bases and J dropped 7 bases, with 18 bases sitting between them. CDR1 MDHEN and CDR2 SYDVKM come from the germline V gene.

The chain is built from TRBV28 and TRBJ2-5, with D hard to call. Germline V gene data show CDR1 as MDHEN and CDR2 as SYDVKM. The CDR3 has 13 residues. Between the trimmed V and J ends, which lost 6 bases and 5 bases, there was a span of 13 bases. The CDR3 coding sequence is TGTGCCAGCAGCCGCGGCCCCCCGGAGACCCAGTACTTC. Translating it yields CASSRGPPETQYF.

The chain carries TRBV15 and TRBJ1-2, with 12 bases identical to TRBD1. The CDR3 is 15 residues long. The V gene's germline CDR1 is LNHNV and CDR2 YYDKDF (reference sequence). Trimming took 5 bases from V and 8 from J; bases not matched to a gene: 9. CDR3 bases: TGTGCCACCAGCGAACCGGGACAGGGGGCAGGAGGCTACACCTTC. This codes for CATSEPGQGAGGYTF.

The chain has TRBV5-1 and TRBJ1-4, with 7 bases identical to TRBD1. The germline V gene encodes CDR1 SGHRS and CDR2 YFSETQ. The CDR3 has 14 amino acids. Germline trimming cut 2 bases from V and 7 bases from J; bases unmatched to any gene: 5. The CDR3 is CASSFSGTAEKLFF. The CDR3 nucleotides are TGCGCCAGCAGCTTCTCCGGGACAGCTGAAAAACTGTTTTTT.

The CDR3 nucleotides are TGCGCCAGCAGCCTACGGGACCTATCTTACGAGCAGTACTTC. Protein product: CASSLRDLSYEQYF. The chain couples TRBV4-1 to TRBJ2-7; D may be TRBD1 or TRBD2 (5 bases each). This CDR3 region has 14 residues. Trimming stripped 4 bases from V and 4 bases from J, with 14 bases between. Germline values: CDR1 MGHRA, CDR2 YSYEKL.

The genes are TRBV7-3 and TRBJ2-5; 8 nucleotides line up with TRBD2. The CDR3 has 14 residues. Germline values: CDR1 SGHTA, CDR2 FQGTGA. V lost 5 bases to trimming and J lost 2 bases; unmatched junction nucleotides: 4. The CDR3 DNA is TGTGCCAGCAGCCTTAGCGGGACACAAGAGACCCAGTACTTC. Its protein product is CASSLSGTQETQYF. Supplemented by reference TRBV7-3 and TRBJ2-5, the full variable domain reads GAGVSQTPSNKVTEKGKYVELRCDPISGHTALYWYRQSLGQGPEFLIYFQGTGAADDSGLPNDRFFAVRPEGSVSTLKIQRTERGDSAVYLCASSLSGTQETQYFGPGTRLLVL.

The chain has TRBV6-6 and TRBJ1-4; possible D gene TRBD1, 5 bases. The V gene's germline CDR1 is MNHNY and CDR2 SVGAGI (reference sequence). The CDR3 runs to 13 residues. Trimming cost V 10 bases and J 7 bases, with 16 bases left between them. The chain's CDR3 is CATLWQGFEKLFF. The CDR3 DNA follows: TGTGCCACCCTTTGGCAGGGTTTTGAAAAACTGTTTTTT.

V is TRBV4-1 and J is TRBJ2-1, with 9 bases aligning to TRBD2. From germline, CDR1 is MGHRA and CDR2 YSYEKL. The CDR3 runs to 16 residues. Trimming at V came to 4 bases and at J to 6 bases, leaving 10 bases not matched to a gene. CDR3 sequence (DNA): TGCGCCAGCAGCCCCCTCCGTAGCGGGAGAATCAATGAGCAGTTCTTC. Residues: CASSPLRSGRINEQFF.

The rearrangement joins TRBV2 to TRBJ1-2, with D perhaps matching TRBD1 (5 bases). The CDR3 totals 19 residues. CDR1 is SNHLY and CDR2 is FYNNEI in the germline V gene. Trimming removed 2 bases at V and 0 bases at J, with 22 bases between. The CDR3 DNA follows: TGTGCCAGCAGTGAAATGGTGGGTTCAGGGCCCCACTCTAACTATGGCTACACCTTC. It is translated as CASSEMVGSGPHSNYGYTF.

The chain links TRBV7-2 to TRBJ2-2; 8 bases map to TRBD1. The ends lost 4 bases at V and 1 base at J; junction bases unmatched: 5. This CDR3 comprises 16 residues. The germline gives CDR1 SGHTA, CDR2 FQGNSA. This chain's CDR3 is CASSWVGQGNTGELFF. DNA for the CDR3: TGTGCCAGCAGCTGGGTCGGACAGGGGAACACCGGGGAGCTGTTTTTT.

J is TRBJ2-1 and V is TRBV19; D gene ambiguous. The CDR3 is made up of 16 amino acids. Germline CDR1 is LNHDA and CDR2 is SQIVND (reference sequence). Between the trimmed V and J ends, which lost 0 bases and 0 bases, there was a span of 9 bases. The CDR3 DNA sequence: TGTGCCAGTAGTATAGACGGCTTCAGCTCCTACAATGAGCAGTTCTTC. This gives the protein CASSIDGFSSYNEQFF.

In this sample, this clone turned up once. CDR3 in amino acids: CASRPTGQDKNIQYF. The CDR3 DNA is TGTGCCAGCAGACCGACAGGGCAGGACAAAAACATTCAGTACTTC. The V call is TRBV2, the J call TRBJ2-4; 7 nucleotides match TRBD1. Germline V lookup: CDR1 SNHLY, CDR2 FYNNEI. The CDR3 sequence is 15 residues long. V was pared by 6 bases and J by 3 bases, with 8 bases of the junction left unmatched.

The V call is TRBV7-9, the J call TRBJ1-1, with D possibly TRBD1 on 5 matching bases. This CDR3 spans 14 amino acids. The V gene's germline CDR1 is SEHNR and CDR2 FQNEAQ (reference sequence). Deletions cut 1 base from V and 3 bases from J, with 9 bases between. CDR3 in amino acids: CASSLGGSDTEAFF. The CDR3 DNA is TGTGCCAGCAGCTTAGGGGGGTCGGACACTGAAGCTTTCTTT.

The chain joins TRBV9 to TRBJ2-7; D unclear. V lost 0 bases and J 3 bases, leaving 13 bases between the germline ends. Germline lookup yields CDR1 SGDLS and CDR2 YYNGEE. The CDR3 is 15 residues long. In DNA, the CDR3 is TGTGCCAGCAGCGTAGAAATTGGGATTTTCTACGAGCAGTACTTC. This encodes CASSVEIGIFYEQYF.

V is TRBV2 and J is TRBJ1-4; D not certain. Trimming pared 3 bases from V and 4 bases from J, leaving 9 bases between. The CDR3 is made up of 14 amino acids. CDR1 and CDR2 from the germline V gene are SNHLY and FYNNEI. The DNA of the CDR3 is TGTGCCAGCAGTGATAACAGCCTTAATGAAAAACTGTTTTTT. This codes for CASSDNSLNEKLFF.

The genes are TRBV7-8 and TRBJ2-5; a possible D gene is TRBD2 (5 bases). Per the germline V gene, CDR1 is SGHVS and CDR2 is FQNEAQ. V lost 2 bases and J lost 1, with 8 bases in between. The CDR3 spans 14 residues. This CDR3 is CASSLPGVQETQYF. The CDR3, as DNA: TGTGCCAGCAGCTTACCCGGGGTCCAAGAGACCCAGTACTTC.

This chain joins TRBV4-1 and TRBJ1-5; the D is unclear. V lost 4 bases and J 6 bases, leaving 10 bases between the germline ends. CDR3 length: 13 amino acids. Per the germline V gene, CDR1 is MGHRA and CDR2 is YSYEKL. CDR3 nucleotides: TGCGCCAGCAGCCCTACGGTCCCTCAGCCCCAGCATTTT. This gives the protein CASSPTVPQPQHF.

The sample holds one count of this clone. J is TRBJ2-2 and V is TRBV7-6; D remains ambiguous. The ends were cut back, 5 bases at V and 7 bases at J, with 20 bases in the middle. There are 16 residues in the CDR3. Germline CDR1 SGHVS, CDR2 FNYEAQ. This CDR3 is CASSPGGRSLFGELFF. CDR3 DNA: TGTGCCAGCAGCCCTGGCGGCAGGTCCCTTTTCGGGGAGCTGTTTTTT. The variable domain in full, completed from reference TRBV7-6 and TRBJ2-2, reads GAGVSQSPRYKVTKRGQDVALRCDPISGHVSLYWYRQALGQGPEFLTYFNYEAQQDKSGLPNDRFSAERPEGSISTLTIQRTEQRDSAMYRCASSPGGRSLFGELFFGEGSRLTVL.

This clone was seen once. The CDR3, as DNA: TGTGCCAGCAGCCTCATTGCCGATACGCAGTATTTT. Its translation is CASSLIADTQYF. This rearrangement joins TRBV2 to TRBJ2-3, with no clear D. Germline V CDR1 and CDR2: SNHLY, FYNNEI. This CDR3 region has 12 residues. The V end was cut by 6 bases, the J end by 6 bases, with 10 bases between. Combining the CDR3 with reference TRBV2 and TRBJ2-3 gives the whole variable domain EPEVTQTPSHQVTQMGQEVILRCVPISNHLYFYWYRQILGQKVEFLVSFYNNEISEKSEIFDDQFSVERPDGSNFTLKIRSTKLEDSAMYFCASSLIADTQYFGPGTRLTVL.

V and J are TRBV6-1 and TRBJ2-2, with unresolved D. The V end lost 2 bases, the J end lost 5 bases, and 9 bases lay between the germline ends. CDR3 length: 14 residues. Germline lookup yields CDR1 MNHNS and CDR2 SASEGT. CDR3 bases: TGTGCCAGCAGTGAATGGGTCGAGACCGGGGAGCTGTTTTTT. This codes for CASSEWVETGELFF.

This clone was counted a single time. In the same sample, other DNA sequences code for this CDR3. The chain couples TRBV28 to TRBJ2-7; unclear D gene. V lost 3 bases, J lost 1 base, and 7 bases lay in between. Germline-derived CDR1 and CDR2 are MDHEN and SYDVKM. The CDR3 is 13 amino acids. The chain's CDR3 is CASSFTESYEQYF. CDR3 DNA: TGTGCCAGCAGTTTTACGGAATCCTACGAGCAGTACTTC. Full variable domain (missing parts from reference TRBV28 and TRBJ2-7): DVKVTQSSRYLVKRTGEKVFLECVQDMDHENMFWYRQDPGLGLRLIYFSYDVKMKEKGDIPEGYSVSREKKERFSLILESASTNQTSMYLCASSFTESYEQYFGPGTRLTVT.

This chain connects TRBV7-9 to TRBJ2-1; tentatively, D is TRBD1 (6 bases). V lost 1 base and J 2 bases, leaving 9 bases between the germline ends. The germline V gene has CDR1 SEHNR and CDR2 FQNEAQ (reference sequence). The CDR3 has 15 residues. The CDR3 region has the DNA TGTGCCAGCAGCTTAGTACAGGGTACCTACAATGAGCAGTTCTTC. It yields the protein CASSLVQGTYNEQFF.

This chain uses TRBV27 with TRBJ2-7; 10 nucleotides align to TRBD2. The CDR3 totals 14 residues. J lost 6 bases, V lost 5 bases, and 7 bases had no gene match. Germline V gene lookup returns CDR1 MNHEY and CDR2 SMNVEV (reference sequence). The CDR3 DNA reads as TGTGCCAGCAGTCAGGGGGTAGCGGGAGGCGAGCAGTACTTC. Translation: CASSQGVAGGEQYF.

J is TRBJ2-2 and V is TRBV7-8; tentatively, D is TRBD1 (7 bases). The germline CDR1 and CDR2 sequences are SGHVS and FQNEAQ. Trimming shortened V by 1 base and J by 7 bases, and 16 bases separated the two germline ends. The CDR3 has 16 residues. The DNA for the CDR3 is TGTGCCAGCAGCTTAGTTGCAGGGGGGCTTGTCGGGGAGCTGTTTTTT. It is translated as CASSLVAGGLVGELFF.

With regard to this clone: Other DNA sequences in this specimen translate into the identical CDR3. The rearrangement links TRBV27 to TRBJ2-7; a weak D match, TRBD1 (6 bases). Germline V CDR1 and CDR2: MNHEY, SMNVEV (reference sequence). The CDR3 covers 14 residues. Between the trimmed V and J ends, which lost 1 base and 2 bases, there was a span of 9 bases. The CDR3 coding sequence is TGTGCCAGCAGTTTATTAGGGGGTCCCTACGAGCAGTACTTC. Translated, it gives CASSLLGGPYEQYF.

This chain joins TRBV7-8 and TRBJ2-7; 7 bases agree with TRBD2. Germline V CDR1 and CDR2: SGHVS, FQNEAQ. J was trimmed by 5 bases and V by 1 base; bases with no gene match: 8. The CDR3 sequence is 15 residues long. CDR3 in DNA: TGTGCCAGCAGCTTAGAGTGGGAGGGCGGGCACGAGCAGTACTTC. Protein: CASSLEWEGGHEQYF.

The chain joins TRBV27 to TRBJ2-5; D might be TRBD1 or TRBD2, each matching 6 bases. Per germline, CDR1 MNHEY and CDR2 SMNVEV (reference sequence). V was shortened by 0 bases and J by 5 bases, with 13 bases between the two germline ends. CDR3 length: 15 residues. CDR3 region: CASSLSWGARETQYF. The CDR3 coding sequence is TGTGCCAGCAGTTTATCTTGGGGGGCCAGGGAGACCCAGTACTTC.

CDR3 in DNA: TGTGCCAGCAGCCCCCGCGCGTCATTTAACTATGGCTACACCTTC. Encoded protein: CASSPRASFNYGYTF. The genes are TRBV7-8 and TRBJ1-2, with D unclear. CDR3 size: 15 residues. From germline, CDR1 is SGHVS and CDR2 FQNEAQ. V was clipped by 5 bases and J by 1 base, with 14 bases between them.